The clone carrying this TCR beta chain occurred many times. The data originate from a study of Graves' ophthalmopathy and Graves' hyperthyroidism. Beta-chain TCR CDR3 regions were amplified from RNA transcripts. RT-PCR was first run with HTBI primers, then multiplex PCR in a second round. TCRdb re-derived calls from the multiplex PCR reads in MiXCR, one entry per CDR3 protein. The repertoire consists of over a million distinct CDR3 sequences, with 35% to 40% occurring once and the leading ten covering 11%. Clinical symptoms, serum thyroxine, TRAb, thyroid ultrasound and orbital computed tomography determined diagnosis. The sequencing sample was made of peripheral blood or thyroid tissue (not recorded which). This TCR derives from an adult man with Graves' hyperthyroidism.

This chain's CDR3 is CASRPVGGRDTGELFF. CDR3 nucleotides: TGTGCCAGCAGACCAGTAGGCGGGAGGGACACCGGGGAGCTGTTTTTT. This chain connects TRBV12-3 or TRBV12-4 to TRBJ2-2, with 9 bases that match TRBD2. This CDR3 spans 16 amino acids. J lost 3 bases, V lost 6 bases, and 8 bases had no gene match.